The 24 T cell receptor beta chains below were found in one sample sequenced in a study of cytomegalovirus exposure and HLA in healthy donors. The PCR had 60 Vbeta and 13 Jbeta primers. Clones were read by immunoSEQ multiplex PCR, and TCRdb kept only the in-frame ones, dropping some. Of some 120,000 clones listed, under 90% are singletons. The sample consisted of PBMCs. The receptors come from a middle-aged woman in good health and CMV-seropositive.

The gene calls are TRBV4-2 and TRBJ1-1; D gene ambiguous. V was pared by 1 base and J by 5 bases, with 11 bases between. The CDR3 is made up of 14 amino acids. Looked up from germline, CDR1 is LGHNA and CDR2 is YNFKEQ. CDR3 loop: CASSQAAANTEAFF. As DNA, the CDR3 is TGTGCCAGCAGCCAAGCTGCGGCAAATACTGAAGCTTTCTTT.

The CDR3 coding sequence is TGTGCCAGCAGTCGAACCGGACAGGGAAGTTCTGGCTACACCTTC. Translation: CASSRTGQGSSGYTF. V and J are TRBV6-1 and TRBJ1-2, with 8 bases lining up with TRBD1. CDR3 length: 15 amino acids. Germline assignment: CDR1 MNHNS and CDR2 SASEGT. J gave up 7 bases and V 5 bases, and 12 bases lay outside the gene matches.

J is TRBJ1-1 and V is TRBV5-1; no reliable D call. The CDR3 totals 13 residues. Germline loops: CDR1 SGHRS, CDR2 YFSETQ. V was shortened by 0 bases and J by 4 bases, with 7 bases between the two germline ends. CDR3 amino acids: CASSLAAATEAFF. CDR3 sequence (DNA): TGCGCCAGCAGCTTGGCGGCGGCCACTGAAGCTTTCTTT. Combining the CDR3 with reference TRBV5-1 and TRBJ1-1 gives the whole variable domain KAGVTQTPRYLIKTRGQQVTLSCSPISGHRSVSWYQQTPGQGLQFLFEYFSETQRNKGNFPGRFSGRQFSNSRSEMNVSTLELGDSALYLCASSLAAATEAFFGQGTRLTVV.

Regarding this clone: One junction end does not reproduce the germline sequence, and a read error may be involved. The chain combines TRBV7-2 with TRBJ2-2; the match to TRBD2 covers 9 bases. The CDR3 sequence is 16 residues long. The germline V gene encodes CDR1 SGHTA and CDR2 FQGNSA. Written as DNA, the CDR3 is TGTGCCAGCAGCTGGAACGGACTAGCGAACGCCGGGGAGCTGTTTTTT. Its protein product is CASSWNGLANAGELFF.

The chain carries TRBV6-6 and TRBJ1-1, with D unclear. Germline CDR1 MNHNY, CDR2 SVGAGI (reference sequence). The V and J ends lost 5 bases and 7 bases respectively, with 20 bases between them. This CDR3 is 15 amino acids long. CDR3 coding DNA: TGTGCCAGCAGTGTCCTTTTCCGGGGAAAGGGTGAAGCTTTCTTT. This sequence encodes CASSVLFRGKGEAFF.

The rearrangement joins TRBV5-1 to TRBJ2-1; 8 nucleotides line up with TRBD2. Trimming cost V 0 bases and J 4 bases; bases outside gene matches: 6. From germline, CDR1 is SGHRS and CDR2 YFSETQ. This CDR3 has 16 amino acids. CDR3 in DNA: TGCGCCAGCAGCTTGGACCCGGGAGGGGCTTACAATGAGCAGTTCTTC. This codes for CASSLDPGGAYNEQFF.

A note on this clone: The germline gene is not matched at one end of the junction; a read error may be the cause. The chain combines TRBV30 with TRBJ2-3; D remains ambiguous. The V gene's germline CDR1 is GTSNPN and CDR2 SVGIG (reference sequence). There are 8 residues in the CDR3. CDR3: CAWSNSLF. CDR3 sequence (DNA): TGTGCCTGGAGTAACAGCCTTTTT.

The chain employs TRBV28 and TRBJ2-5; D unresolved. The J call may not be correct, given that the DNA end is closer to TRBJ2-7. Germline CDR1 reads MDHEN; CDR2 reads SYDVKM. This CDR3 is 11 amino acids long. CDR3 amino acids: CASSSPREQYF. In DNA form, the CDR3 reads TGTGCCAGCAGTTCCCCCCGCGAGCAGTACTTC.

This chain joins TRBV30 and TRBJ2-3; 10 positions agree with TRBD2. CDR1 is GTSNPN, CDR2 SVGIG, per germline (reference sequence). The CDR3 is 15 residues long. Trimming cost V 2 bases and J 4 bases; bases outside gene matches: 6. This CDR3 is CAWSRGLAGADTQYF. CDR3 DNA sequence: TGTGCCTGGAGTAGGGGCCTAGCGGGAGCAGATACGCAGTATTTT.

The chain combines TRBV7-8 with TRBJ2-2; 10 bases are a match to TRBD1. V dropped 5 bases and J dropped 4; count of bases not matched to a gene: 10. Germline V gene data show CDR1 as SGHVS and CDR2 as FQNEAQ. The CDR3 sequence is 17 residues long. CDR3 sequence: CASSHLGQGKSTGELFF. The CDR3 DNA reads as TGTGCCAGCAGCCACCTGGGACAGGGGAAGAGCACCGGGGAGCTGTTTTTT.

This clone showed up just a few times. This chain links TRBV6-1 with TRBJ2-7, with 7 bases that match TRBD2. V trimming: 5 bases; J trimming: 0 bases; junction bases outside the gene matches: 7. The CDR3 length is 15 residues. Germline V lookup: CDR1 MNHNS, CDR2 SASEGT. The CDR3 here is CASSITAGSSYEQYF. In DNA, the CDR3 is TGTGCCAGCAGTATTACAGCGGGGAGCTCCTACGAGCAGTACTTC.

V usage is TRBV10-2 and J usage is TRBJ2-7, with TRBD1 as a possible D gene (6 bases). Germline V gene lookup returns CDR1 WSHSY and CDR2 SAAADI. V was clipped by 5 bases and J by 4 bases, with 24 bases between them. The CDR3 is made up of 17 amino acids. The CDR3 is CASSRGTGVLRGYEQYF. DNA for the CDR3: TGCGCCAGCAGTAGGGGGACCGGGGTGCTAAGAGGTTACGAGCAGTACTTC.

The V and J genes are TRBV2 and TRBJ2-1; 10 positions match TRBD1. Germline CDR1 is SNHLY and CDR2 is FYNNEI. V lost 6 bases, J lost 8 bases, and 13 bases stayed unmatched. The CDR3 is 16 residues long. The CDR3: CASSPGTGEWYDEQFF. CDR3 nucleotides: TGTGCCAGCAGCCCCGGGACAGGGGAGTGGTACGATGAGCAGTTCTTC.

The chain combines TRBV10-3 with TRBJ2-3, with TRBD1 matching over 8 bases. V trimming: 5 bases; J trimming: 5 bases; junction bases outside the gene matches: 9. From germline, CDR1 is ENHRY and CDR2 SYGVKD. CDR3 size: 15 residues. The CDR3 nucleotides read TGTGCCATCAGTAAGACGACAGGGGATCAAGATACGCAGTATTTT. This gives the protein CAISKTTGDQDTQYF.

For the CDR3, the DNA is TGTGCCAGCAGCCAACTCCCGGGACAGGGGTCAGATACGCAGTATTTT. Protein: CASSQLPGQGSDTQYF. The chain carries TRBV6-4 and TRBJ2-3; 10 bases agree with TRBD1. This CDR3 is built from 16 residues. Trimming removed 6 bases from V and 4 bases from J; junction bases left unmatched: 10. Germline V gene data show CDR1 as MRHNA and CDR2 as SNTAGT.

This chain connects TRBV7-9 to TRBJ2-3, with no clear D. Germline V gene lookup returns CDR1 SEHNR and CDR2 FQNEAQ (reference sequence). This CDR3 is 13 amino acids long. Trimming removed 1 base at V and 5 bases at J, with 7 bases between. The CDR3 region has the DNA TGTGCCAGCAGCTTAGTGGCCCAAGATACGCAGTATTTT. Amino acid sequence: CASSLVAQDTQYF.

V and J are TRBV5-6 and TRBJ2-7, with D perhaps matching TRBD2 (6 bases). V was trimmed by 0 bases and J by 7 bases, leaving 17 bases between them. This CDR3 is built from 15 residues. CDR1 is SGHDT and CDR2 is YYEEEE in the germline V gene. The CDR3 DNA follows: TGTGCCAGCAGCTTGGTCGCCGGGAATGCGGGAGAGCAGTACTTC. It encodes CASSLVAGNAGEQYF.

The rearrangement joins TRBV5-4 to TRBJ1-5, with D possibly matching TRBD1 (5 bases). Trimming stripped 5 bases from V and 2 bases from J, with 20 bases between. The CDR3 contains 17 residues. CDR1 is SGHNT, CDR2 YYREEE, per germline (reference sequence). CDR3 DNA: TGTGCCAGCAGTATACAGGCGACCCCTTGGGGCAATCAGCCCCAGCATTTT. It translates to CASSIQATPWGNQPQHF.

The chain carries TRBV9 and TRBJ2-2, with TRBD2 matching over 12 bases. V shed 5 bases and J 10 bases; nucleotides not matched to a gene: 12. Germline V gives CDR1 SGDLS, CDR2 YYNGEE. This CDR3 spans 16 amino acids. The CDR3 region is CASRWWGLAGGMELFF. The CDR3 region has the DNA TGTGCCAGCAGGTGGTGGGGGCTAGCGGGAGGGATGGAGCTGTTTTTT.

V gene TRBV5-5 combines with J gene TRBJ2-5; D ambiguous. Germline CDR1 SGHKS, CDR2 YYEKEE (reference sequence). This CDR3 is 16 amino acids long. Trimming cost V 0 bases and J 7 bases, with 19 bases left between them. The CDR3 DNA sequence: TGTGCCAGCAGCTTGGTTTTAGTAACAGAAAAATGGACCCAGTACTTC. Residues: CASSLVLVTEKWTQYF.

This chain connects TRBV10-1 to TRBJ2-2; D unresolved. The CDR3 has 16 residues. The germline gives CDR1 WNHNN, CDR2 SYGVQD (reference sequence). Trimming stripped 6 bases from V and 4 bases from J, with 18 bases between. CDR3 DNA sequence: TGCGCCAGCAGCATTTCGCGGATCCCAATCACCGGGGAGCTGTTTTTT. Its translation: CASSISRIPITGELFF.

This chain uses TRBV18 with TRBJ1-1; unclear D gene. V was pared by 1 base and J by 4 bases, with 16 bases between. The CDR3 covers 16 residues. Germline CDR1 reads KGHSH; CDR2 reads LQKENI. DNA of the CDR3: TGTGCCAGCTCACCACTCGTCTCAACTACGGGCACTGAAGCTTTCTTT. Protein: CASSPLVSTTGTEAFF.

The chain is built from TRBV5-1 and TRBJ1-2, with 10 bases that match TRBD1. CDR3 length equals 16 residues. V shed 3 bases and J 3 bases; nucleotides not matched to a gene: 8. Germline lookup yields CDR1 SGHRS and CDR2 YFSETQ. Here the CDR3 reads CASSWTRDRGYYGYTF. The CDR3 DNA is TGCGCCAGCAGCTGGACCCGGGACAGGGGATACTATGGCTACACCTTC.

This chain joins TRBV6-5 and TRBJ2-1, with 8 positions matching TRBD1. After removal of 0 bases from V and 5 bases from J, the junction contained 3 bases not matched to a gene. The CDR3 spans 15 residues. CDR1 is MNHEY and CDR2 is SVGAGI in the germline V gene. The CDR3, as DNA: TGTGCCAGCAGTTACTCAGGACAGGGCAACAATGAGCAGTTCTTC. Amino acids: CASSYSGQGNNEQFF.